This TCR beta chain emerged from a study of tumor-infiltrating lymphocytes in primary liver carcinoma. Study information: The patients included men and women who were aged 30 to 69 years.

In this sample, this clonotype turned up a few times. V lost 5 bases to trimming and J lost 2 bases; unmatched junction nucleotides: 10. From germline, CDR1 is SGHVS and CDR2 FNYEAQ. CDR3 length: 16 residues. The input was 500 ng total RNA; TCR beta cDNA was made from it with a constant-region primer. For TCR beta, libraries were produced by three nested multiplex PCR rounds using slightly modified ARM-PCR. The two initial PCR rounds, roughly 11 cycles each, used TRBV1-TRBV30 forward and C-beta reverse primers. Via MiXCR, TCRdb re-called the multiplex PCR reads, giving one row per CDR3 protein. Of 100,000 or so distinct CDR3 sequences in the sample, 80% to 85% were seen once. Co-extracted RNA and DNA came from about 19-30 mg of unsorted bulk tissue.

This chain connects TRBV7-6 to TRBJ2-7, with 9 nucleotides matching TRBD2. This TCR was recovered from a man aged 35 to 55 with primary liver carcinoma and hepatitis B virus infection. Sequencing was carried out using liver tumor tissue from sampling region 3. Subset noted: tumor region T3, left-lateral pole. CDR3 sequence: CASSPYASGTTYEQYF. The CDR3 coding sequence is TGTGCCAGCAGCCCATACGCTAGCGGGACCACCTACGAGCAGTACTTC.